Shown below are 27 T cell receptor beta chains from a single sample sequenced in a study of long-term antiretroviral therapy in people with HIV. immunoSEQ v3.0 was run at survey level. TCRdb keeps only in-frame clones here, not all; method: immunoSEQ multiplex PCR. This sample has about 36,000 clones; 75% to 85% occur once, and the top ten carry about 6%. Material: unsorted PBMCs, obtained 3.4 years after starting antiretroviral therapy. Receptors were obtained from a man aged 25 to 45 with HIV.

The J gene is TRBJ1-5, the V gene TRBV19; no reliable D call. The CDR3 loop spans 12 amino acids. The V gene lost 9 bases and the J gene lost 2 bases, with 8 bases spanning the gap. Germline V gene data show CDR1 as LNHDA and CDR2 as SQIVND (reference sequence). Here the CDR3 DNA reads TGTGCCAGCTCCATGGGCAATCAGCCCCAGCATTTT. Translating gives CASSMGNQPQHF.

The rearrangement uses TRBV5-6 and TRBJ2-3; 12 positions match TRBD2. Germline V gene sequence: CDR1 SGHDT, CDR2 YYEEEE. The length of the CDR3 is 16 residues. Trimming cost V 4 bases and J 7 bases; bases outside gene matches: 10. CDR3 in DNA: TGTGCCAGCAGCAGCCCTTCTAGCGGGAGGGCTTATACGCAGTATTTT. Its protein is CASSSPSSGRAYTQYF.

This sequence joins TRBV5-4 and TRBJ2-5; D is ambiguous. Germline V gene lookup returns CDR1 SGHNT and CDR2 YYREEE (reference sequence). The CDR3 is 13 amino acids. V was trimmed by 1 base and J by 1 base, leaving 5 bases between them. The CDR3 DNA reads TGTGCCAGCAGCTTGACAGTCCAAGAGACCCAGTACTTC. Translated, it gives CASSLTVQETQYF. Full variable domain (outside the CDR3, taken from reference TRBV5-4 and TRBJ2-5): ETGVTQSPTHLIKTRGQQVTLRCSSQSGHNTVSWYQQALGQGPQFIFQYYREEENGRGNFPPRFSGLQFPNYSSELNVNALELDDSALYLCASSLTVQETQYFGPGTRLLVL.

This sequence joins TRBV5-1 and TRBJ1-1; D is ambiguous. There are 12 residues in the CDR3. The germline V and J ends were trimmed by 0 bases and 4 bases, with 4 bases remaining between them. Germline loops: CDR1 SGHRS, CDR2 YFSETQ. Written as DNA, the CDR3 is TGCGCCAGCAGCTTGGAGGGCACTGAAGCTTTCTTT. Translating it yields CASSLEGTEAFF.

The chain links TRBV29-1 to TRBJ1-5; 9 bases line up with TRBD1. After removal of 4 bases from V and 2 bases from J, the junction contained 3 bases not matched to a gene. The CDR3 has 14 amino acids. Germline CDR1 is SQVTM and CDR2 is ANQGSEA. The CDR3 DNA sequence: TGCAGCGTTGCACAGGGGGCAGGCAATCAGCCCCAGCATTTT. Translated, it gives CSVAQGAGNQPQHF.

The V call is TRBV10-2, the J call TRBJ2-7; D gene unclear. V lost 0 bases to trimming and J lost 2 bases, with 11 bases between them. This CDR3 comprises 15 residues. CDR1 and CDR2 (germline): WSHSY, SAAADI. The CDR3 region is CASSESPLDPYEQYF. In DNA form, the CDR3 reads TGCGCCAGCAGTGAGTCCCCGCTTGACCCCTACGAGCAGTACTTC.

This chain links TRBV28 with TRBJ1-1, with 7 bases matching TRBD1. Germline V lookup: CDR1 MDHEN, CDR2 SYDVKM. V lost 2 bases, J lost 3 bases, and 3 bases stayed unmatched. The CDR3 has 14 amino acids. CDR3 coding DNA: TGTGCCAGCAGTTTAAGGGACAGCTACACTGAAGCTTTCTTT. This encodes CASSLRDSYTEAFF.

This clone occurred once. The V call is TRBV15, the J call TRBJ2-7, with TRBD2 identical over 12 bases. The trim removed 5 bases at V and 3 bases at J, leaving 8 bases unmatched. The CDR3 totals 16 residues. Germline V lookup: CDR1 LNHNV, CDR2 YYDKDF (reference sequence). CDR3 region: CATSRGRTSGNYEQYF. CDR3 sequence (DNA): TGTGCCACCAGCCGAGGACGGACTAGCGGGAACTACGAGCAGTACTTC.

The chain uses TRBV6-6 and TRBJ2-7; either TRBD1 or TRBD2 may fit D (5 bases each). CDR1 is MNHNY and CDR2 is SVGAGI in the germline V gene (reference sequence). Between the trimmed V and J ends, which lost 4 bases and 4 bases, there was a span of 14 bases. The CDR3 loop spans 14 amino acids. CDR3 in amino acids: CASSSGAFQYEQYF. The CDR3 region has the DNA TGTGCCAGCAGTTCCGGGGCTTTCCAGTACGAGCAGTACTTC.

This clone was seen a few times. The J gene is TRBJ2-1, the V gene TRBV27, with 7 nucleotides matching TRBD1. In germline, CDR1 is MNHEY, CDR2 SMNVEV (reference sequence). Trimming cost V 5 bases and J 8 bases; bases outside gene matches: 12. The CDR3 runs to 15 residues. In DNA, the CDR3 is TGTGCCAGCAGTCCTGGACAGGCTCCCGTTCATGAGCAGTTCTTC. Residues: CASSPGQAPVHEQFF.

This chain uses TRBV5-1 with TRBJ2-1, with D possibly matching TRBD2 (5 bases). Germline V gives CDR1 SGHRS, CDR2 YFSETQ. There are 13 residues in the CDR3. Trimming shortened V by 4 bases and J by 4 bases, and 9 bases separated the two germline ends. The CDR3 DNA is TGCGCCAGCAGCCTGAGGGCTTACAATGAGCAGTTCTTC. Amino acids: CASSLRAYNEQFF.

In this sample, this clone turned up a few times. The chain carries TRBV7-2 and TRBJ2-4; D not resolved. This CDR3 has 16 amino acids. V gave up 1 base and J gave up 2 bases, with 12 bases separating them. Germline-derived CDR1 and CDR2 are SGHTA and FQGNSA. The CDR3 protein is CASSLGQSPSKNIQYF. The CDR3 DNA reads as TGTGCCAGCAGCTTAGGGCAGTCTCCGTCCAAAAACATTCAGTACTTC.

The V and J genes are TRBV11-2 and TRBJ2-7; TRBD2 aligns across 12 bases. From germline, CDR1 is SGHAT and CDR2 FQNNGV. This CDR3 spans 17 amino acids. The ends lost 5 bases at V and 5 bases at J; junction bases unmatched: 13. The CDR3 nucleotides are TGTGCCAGCAGCCGTTCACCTAGCGGGAGGGGTTGGAACGAGCAGTACTTC. Translation gives CASSRSPSGRGWNEQYF.

The rearrangement uses TRBV14 and TRBJ2-3, with TRBD2 identical over 8 bases. The CDR3 has 16 residues. Germline V gives CDR1 SGHDN, CDR2 FVKESK. The V segment lost 0 bases and the J segment 6 bases; nucleotides outside the gene matches: 8. CDR3 amino acids: CASSQDLGLALDTQYF. The DNA for the CDR3 is TGTGCCAGCAGCCAAGATCTCGGACTAGCTCTCGATACGCAGTATTTT.

The genes are TRBV9 and TRBJ2-2; D uncertain. This CDR3 region has 14 residues. Per germline, CDR1 SGDLS and CDR2 YYNGEE. The germline V and J ends were trimmed by 3 bases and 0 bases, with 6 bases remaining between them. The CDR3: CASSGAANTGELFF. CDR3 nucleotides: TGTGCCAGCAGCGGCGCAGCGAACACCGGGGAGCTGTTTTTT.

J is TRBJ2-1 and V is TRBV4-3; the match to TRBD2 covers 9 bases. Per germline, CDR1 LGHNA and CDR2 YSLEER. Trimming cost V 0 bases and J 14 bases; bases outside gene matches: 8. The CDR3 is 14 amino acids. CDR3 region: CASSQDRAGGPEFF. Written as DNA, the CDR3 is TGCGCCAGCAGCCAAGATCGGGCGGGAGGGCCGGAGTTCTTC.

The chain joins TRBV5-6 to TRBJ1-4; TRBD1 agrees at 7 bases. J gave up 8 bases and V 2 bases, and 3 bases lay outside the gene matches. The CDR3 covers 13 residues. In germline, CDR1 is SGHDT, CDR2 YYEEEE. The CDR3 protein is CASSFGTVEKLFF. For the CDR3, the DNA is TGTGCCAGCAGCTTCGGGACAGTAGAAAAACTGTTTTTT.

The V and J genes are TRBV9 and TRBJ1-2; possible D gene TRBD1, 6 bases. CDR3 length equals 15 residues. Germline V lookup: CDR1 SGDLS, CDR2 YYNGEE. V was pared by 3 bases and J by 4 bases, with 16 bases between. CDR3 DNA: TGTGCCAGCAGCGCCACCACAGGGATCGGCTATGGCTACACCTTC. Protein sequence: CASSATTGIGYGYTF.

The chain couples TRBV5-6 to TRBJ2-2; D remains unclear. Germline V gene lookup returns CDR1 SGHDT and CDR2 YYEEEE. V was cut by 0 bases and J by 1 base, with 7 bases left in between. The CDR3 has 15 residues. The CDR3 sequence is CASSLVGMNTGELFF. CDR3 coding DNA: TGTGCCAGCAGCTTGGTTGGAATGAACACCGGGGAGCTGTTTTTT.

CDR3 DNA sequence: TGCGCCAGCAGCCAAGATCCGGGACACCCAGCCAAAAACATTCAGTACTTC. It specifies CASSQDPGHPAKNIQYF. This chain joins TRBV4-3 and TRBJ2-4; tentatively, D is TRBD1 (6 bases). CDR1 LGHNA and CDR2 YSLEER come from the germline V gene. This CDR3 is built from 17 residues. V lost 0 bases to trimming and J lost 0 bases, with 12 bases between them.

The chain recombines TRBV9 with TRBJ2-3, with D possibly matching TRBD2 (6 bases). This CDR3 has 15 amino acids. V lost 3 bases, J lost 3 bases, and 14 bases lay in between. CDR1 is SGDLS and CDR2 is YYNGEE in the germline V gene. The CDR3 reads CASSAAVTRTDTQYF. The DNA of the CDR3 is TGTGCCAGCAGCGCCGCCGTGACTAGGACAGATACGCAGTATTTT.

CDR3 protein: CASSLQGSRETQYF. The CDR3 DNA reads as TGCGCCAGCAGCTTGCAGGGTTCTAGGGAGACCCAGTACTTC. V gene TRBV5-1 combines with J gene TRBJ2-5, with D perhaps matching TRBD1 (5 bases). CDR1 SGHRS and CDR2 YFSETQ come from the germline V gene. The CDR3 extends over 14 amino acids. V was shortened by 1 base and J by 5 bases, with 12 bases between the two germline ends.

The chain uses TRBV19 and TRBJ1-5; 8 nucleotides agree with TRBD1. Looked up from germline, CDR1 is LNHDA and CDR2 is SQIVND (reference sequence). Trimming at V came to 3 bases and at J to 3 bases, leaving 4 bases not matched to a gene. The CDR3 runs to 15 residues. The CDR3 loop is CASSIRGRDNQPQHF. For the CDR3, the DNA is TGTGCCAGTAGTATCAGGGGGCGAGACAATCAGCCCCAGCATTTT. Full variable domain (missing parts from reference TRBV19 and TRBJ1-5): DGGITQSPKYLFRKEGQNVTLSCEQNLNHDAMYWYRQDPGQGLRLIYYSQIVNDFQKGDIAEGYSVSREKKESFPLTVTSAQKNPTAFYLCASSIRGRDNQPQHFGDGTRLSIL.

The chain couples TRBV19 to TRBJ2-1; a weak D match, TRBD2 (5 bases). The V end was cut by 6 bases, the J end by 0 bases, with 12 bases between. CDR1 and CDR2 (germline): LNHDA, SQIVND (reference sequence). CDR3 length: 15 residues. The CDR3 region is CASRPPGNSYNEQFF. The CDR3, as DNA: TGTGCCAGTAGACCCCCGGGAAACTCCTACAATGAGCAGTTCTTC.

For this clone: One end of the junction does not line up with germline, which may come from a read error. The CDR3 nucleotides read TGTGCTAGCAGCCCCCTACAGCAAGAGACCCAGTACTTC. Protein: CASSPLQQETQYF. The rearrangement links TRBV7-7 to TRBJ2-5; D gene unclear. Germline V CDR1 and CDR2: SSHAT, FNYEAQ (reference sequence). The CDR3 extends over 13 amino acids.

The chain combines TRBV6-6 with TRBJ2-1; 8 nucleotides line up with TRBD2. Trimming cost V 0 bases and J 7 bases; bases outside gene matches: 8. The CDR3 covers 16 residues. Per the germline V gene, CDR1 is MNHNY and CDR2 is SVGAGI (reference sequence). As DNA, the CDR3 is TGTGCCAGCAGTTACTCAGACGTAGCGGGACCGAATGAGCAGTTCTTC. Translating gives CASSYSDVAGPNEQFF.

The gene calls are TRBV25-1 and TRBJ2-1; possibly TRBD1 or TRBD2 for D (5 bases each). Germline V gene lookup returns CDR1 MGHDK and CDR2 SYGVNS. V lost 10 bases, J lost 5 bases, and 12 bases lay in between. The CDR3 runs to 12 residues. This CDR3 reads CAILGPHNEQFF. CDR3 sequence (DNA): TGTGCCATCCTGGGACCCCACAATGAGCAGTTCTTC.